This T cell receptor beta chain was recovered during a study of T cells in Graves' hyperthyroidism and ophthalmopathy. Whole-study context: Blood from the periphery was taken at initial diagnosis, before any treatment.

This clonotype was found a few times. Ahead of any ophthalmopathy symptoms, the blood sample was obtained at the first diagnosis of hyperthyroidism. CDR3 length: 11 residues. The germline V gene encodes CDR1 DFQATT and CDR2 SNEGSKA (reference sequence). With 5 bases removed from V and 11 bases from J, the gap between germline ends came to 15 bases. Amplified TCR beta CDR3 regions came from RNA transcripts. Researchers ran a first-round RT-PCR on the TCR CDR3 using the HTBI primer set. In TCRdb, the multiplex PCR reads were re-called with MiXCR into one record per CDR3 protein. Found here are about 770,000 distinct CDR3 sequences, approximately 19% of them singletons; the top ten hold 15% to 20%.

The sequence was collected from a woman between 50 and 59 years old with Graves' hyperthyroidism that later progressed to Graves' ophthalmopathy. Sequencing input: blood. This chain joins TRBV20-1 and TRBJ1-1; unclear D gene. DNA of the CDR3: TGCAGTGCTTTTGACCAGGTTGGCGCTTTCTTT. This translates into CSAFDQVGAFF.